This T cell receptor (beta chain) originates from a study of human T cells and chemical hapten exposure. Study at large: TCR yield per sample varied, mainly due to pooled library volumes.

Time point in this sample: healthy volunteer bleed at 2 weeks. Blood, whole and unfractionated, served as the source for total RNA extraction. The CDR3 is 14 residues long. The V gene lost 3 bases and the J gene lost 7 bases, with 17 bases spanning the gap. Per germline, CDR1 SGHRS and CDR2 YFSETQ. This clonotype was observed a few times. Unique molecular identifiers were attached to individual cDNA molecules within the library. TCRdb reprocessed the RACE reads via MiXCR and lists one record per CDR3 protein. Found here are more than 70,000 distinct CDR3 sequences, about 8.6% of them singletons; the top ten hold around 2.8%.

This chain joins TRBV5-1 and TRBJ2-7; either TRBD1 or TRBD2 may fit D (5 bases each). The receptor was isolated from a female donor in good health. Some clones in this sample may be carry-over from other donors' samples. Sequencing input: whole blood. Here the CDR3 reads CASSSGTAGREQYF. As DNA, the CDR3 is TGCGCCAGCAGCTCCGGGACGGCTGGCCGGGAGCAGTACTTC.